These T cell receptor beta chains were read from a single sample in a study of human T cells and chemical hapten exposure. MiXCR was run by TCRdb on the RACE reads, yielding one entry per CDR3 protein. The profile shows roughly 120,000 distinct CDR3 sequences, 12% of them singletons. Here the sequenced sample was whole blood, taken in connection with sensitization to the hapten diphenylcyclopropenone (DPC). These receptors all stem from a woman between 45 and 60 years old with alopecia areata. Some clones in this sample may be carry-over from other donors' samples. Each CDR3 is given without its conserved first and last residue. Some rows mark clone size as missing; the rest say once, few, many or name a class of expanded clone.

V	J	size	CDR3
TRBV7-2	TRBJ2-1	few	ASSLHSRGGYNEQF
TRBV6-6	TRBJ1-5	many	ASSRREGSNQPQH
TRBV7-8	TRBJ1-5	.	ASSRYRDRNSNQPQH
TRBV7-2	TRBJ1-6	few	ASSFTGSPLH
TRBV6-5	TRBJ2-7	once	ASSYLPGGGPYEQY
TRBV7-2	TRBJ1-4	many	ASSLGGGGEKLF
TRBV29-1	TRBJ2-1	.	SVEAGTHSYNEQF
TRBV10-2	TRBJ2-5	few	ASSEVWVETQY
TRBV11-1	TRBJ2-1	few	ASRNSGGTSEQF
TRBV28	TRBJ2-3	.	ASSPESLELSTDTQY
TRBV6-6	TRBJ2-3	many	ASSTVGGTQY
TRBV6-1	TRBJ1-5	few	ASRDGLGRPQH
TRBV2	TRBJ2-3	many	ASWGKMAGVHTDTQY
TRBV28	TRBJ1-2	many	ASSLGGAGQLLYGYT
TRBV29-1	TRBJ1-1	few	SVEAGPDGEAF